Listed below are T cell receptor beta chains from one sample, sequenced in a study of siplizumab effects on memory and regulatory T cells. Sequencing used immunoSEQ multiplex PCR; TCRdb keeps in-frame clones, though not all of them. The table records around 61,000 clones, around 98% of them present only once. The sequenced sample was naive CD8+ T cells sorted from blood. The receptors derive from a human donor in good health. Each CDR3 is given with its conserved first and last residue. The D gene is left open where the match is weak. Rows may omit the clone size; those that give it use once, few, many or a size class.

j_call,v_call,clone_size,d_call,cdr3_aa,cdr3_nt
TRBJ2-3,TRBV5-1,once,NA,CASSFTEDPDTQYF,TGCGCCAGCAGCTTTACGGAGGACCCAGATACGCAGTATTTT
TRBJ1-4,TRBV18,NA,NA,CASSPQSTGITSTNEKLFF,TGTGCCAGCTCACCCCAGTCCACGGGGATAACTTCAACTAATGAAAAACTGTTTTTT
TRBJ2-7,TRBV4-1,NA,TRBD1,CASSQEDRGYYEQYF,TGCGCCAGCAGCCAAGAGGACAGGGGGTATTACGAGCAGTACTTC
TRBJ2-2,TRBV25-1,NA,TRBD2,CASRHTSGNVGELFF,TGTGCCAGCAGGCACACTAGCGGGAATGTCGGGGAGCTGTTTTTT
TRBJ1-5,TRBV6-1,NA,NA,CASRTLISNQPQHF,TGTGCCAGCAGGACTTTAATTAGCAATCAGCCCCAGCATTTT
TRBJ2-1,TRBV27,NA,NA,CASGYIEGNGEQFF,TGTGCCAGCGGGTATATAGAGGGGAATGGTGAGCAGTTCTTC
TRBJ2-1,TRBV25-1,NA,TRBD2,CASSEKLAEDNEQFF,TGTGCCAGCAGTGAAAAGCTAGCGGAGGACAATGAGCAGTTCTTC
TRBJ1-2,TRBV10-2,NA,NA,CASSVRITSNYGYTF,TGCGCCAGCAGCGTTCGGATAACCTCTAACTATGGCTACACCTTC
TRBJ2-7,TRBV6-1,NA,NA,CASSHTGVYEQYF,TGTGCCAGCAGTCACACAGGTGTCTACGAGCAGTACTTC
TRBJ2-1,TRBV13,NA,TRBD2,CASSTRAGTSISEQFF,TGTGCCAGCAGCACACGAGCCGGGACTAGTATAAGTGAGCAGTTCTTC
TRBJ2-1,TRBV7-3,NA,TRBD2,CASSLRRAGEGDEQFF,TGTGCCAGCAGCCTCCGGCGGGCGGGAGAGGGCGATGAGCAGTTCTTC
TRBJ2-7,TRBV27,NA,TRBD1,CASSPMGQGYEQYF,TGTGCCAGCAGTCCGATGGGACAGGGCTACGAGCAGTACTTC
TRBJ2-1,TRBV4-1,NA,TRBD2,CASSPPTSGRGNEQFF,TGCGCCAGCAGTCCTCCGACTAGCGGGAGAGGCAATGAGCAGTTCTTC
TRBJ1-2,TRBV19,NA,NA,CASSWGPQGSYTF,TGTGCCAGTAGTTGGGGCCCCCAGGGGAGCTACACCTTC
TRBJ1-1,TRBV5-6,NA,NA,CASSLEPGNMNTEAFF,TGTGCCAGCAGCTTGGAGCCGGGTAACATGAACACTGAAGCTTTCTTT
TRBJ2-7,TRBV7-8,NA,TRBD2,CASSPSGRSYEQYF,TGTGCCAGCAGCCCTAGCGGGAGAAGCTACGAGCAGTACTTC
TRBJ2-2,TRBV7-9,NA,NA,CASSLVGLAGELFF,TGTGCCAGCAGCTTAGTGGGGTTGGCCGGGGAGCTGTTTTTT